The 5 T cell receptor beta chains reported below all come from one sample, sequenced in a study of OX40 agonist ivuxolimab in advanced cancers. Data came from immunoSEQ multiplex PCR; TCRdb stores just in-frame clones and leaves some out. The repertoire holds about 90,000 clones, with roughly 87% as singletons. The sample in question was CD4+ or CD8+ T cells sorted from blood, obtained in a trial of the OX40 agonist ivuxolimab. The source is an adult with an advanced solid tumor such as melanoma, head and neck, liver or kidney cancer.

The chain uses TRBV5-4 and TRBJ2-5; 9 bases fit TRBD1. The V gene end was trimmed by 5 bases and the J gene end by 7 bases; junction bases not matched to a gene: 12. CDR1 is SGHNT, CDR2 YYREEE, per germline (reference sequence). The CDR3 sequence is 15 residues long. CDR3 coding DNA: TGTGCCAGCAGTTACCTGGGACAGGGAGGGGTGACCCAGTACTTC. Encoded protein: CASSYLGQGGVTQYF.

V and J are TRBV15 and TRBJ1-2; 10 bases agree with TRBD1. From germline, CDR1 is LNHNV and CDR2 YYDKDF (reference sequence). This CDR3 spans 15 amino acids. The ends lost 4 bases at V and 8 bases at J; junction bases unmatched: 10. The CDR3 spells CATSTLDRGQRGYTF. CDR3 nucleotides: TGTGCCACCAGCACCTTAGACAGGGGGCAGCGAGGCTACACCTTC. Looking up the rest from reference TRBV15 and TRBJ1-2 gives the full variable domain: DAMVIQNPRYQVTQFGKPVTLSCSQTLNHNVMYWYQQKSSQAPKLLFHYYDKDFNNEADTPDNFQSRRPNTSFCFLDIRSPGLGDTAMYLCATSTLDRGQRGYTFGSGTRLTVV.

This chain uses TRBV10-3 with TRBJ2-3, with 7 bases aligning to TRBD1. Germline values: CDR1 ENHRY, CDR2 SYGVKD. This CDR3 spans 17 amino acids. V dropped 0 bases and J dropped 0; count of bases not matched to a gene: 6. The CDR3 coding sequence is TGTGCCATCAGTGAGTCGTTTACAGGGGATAGCACAGATACGCAGTATTTT. Protein product: CAISESFTGDSTDTQYF.

The chain recombines TRBV19 with TRBJ1-5; D not certain. CDR3 size: 12 residues. Per the germline V gene, CDR1 is LNHDA and CDR2 is SQIVND (reference sequence). Trimming shortened V by 4 bases and J by 11 bases, and 12 bases separated the two germline ends. The CDR3 sequence: CASSSNSLSQHF. The DNA for the CDR3 is TGTGCCAGTAGTAGTAATAGCCTTTCCCAGCATTTT.

The chain uses TRBV7-2 and TRBJ2-7; D is undetermined. V was shortened by 1 base and J by 3 bases, with 16 bases between the two germline ends. Germline V lookup: CDR1 SGHTA, CDR2 FQGNSA. CDR3 length: 16 residues. Here the CDR3 reads CASSLDLPGWGYEQYF. As DNA, the CDR3 is TGTGCCAGCAGCTTAGACCTCCCCGGATGGGGCTACGAGCAGTACTTC. Drawing the rest from reference TRBV7-2 and TRBJ2-7, the complete variable domain is GAGVSQSPSNKVTEKGKDVELRCDPISGHTALYWYRQSLGQGLEFLIYFQGNSAPDKSGLPSDRFSAERTGGSVSTLTIQRTQQEDSAVYLCASSLDLPGWGYEQYFGPGTRLTVT.